Listed below are T cell receptor gamma chains from one sample, sequenced in a study of fetal and pediatric gammadelta thymocytes. TCRdb re-called the reads with CATT. The table has about 500 gamma-chain clones, around 1.3% seen once. Sequences were obtained from Vgamma9Vdelta2 gamma-delta T cells from the thymus. These receptors came from a child who underwent cardiac surgery and was recorded as healthy. The CDR3 runs from the conserved cysteine through the conserved F or W.

V gene	J gene	CDR3 protein
TRGV9	TRGJP	CALWEVYGLGKKIKVF
TRGV9	TRGJ1/TRGJ2	CALWEPPWYYKKLF
TRGV10	TRGJP1	CAAWDYIAGWFKIF
TRGV3	TRGJ1/TRGJ2	CATWDRLSDYKKLF
TRGV9	TRGJ1/TRGJ2	CALWEVGYKKLF
TRGV9	TRGJ1/TRGJ2	CALWEPGGYYKKLF
TRGV9	TRGJ1/TRGJ2	CALWEHHPVDKKLF
TRGV5	TRGJ1/TRGJ2	CATWDRPPLHYKKLF
TRGV9	TRGJ1/TRGJ2	CALWERPGKLF
TRGV9	TRGJP	CALWEWRGTQELGKKIKVF
TRGV9	TRGJ1/TRGJ2	CALWEVYNYYKKLF
TRGV9	TRGJ1/TRGJ2	CALWESDYYKKLF
TRGV8	TRGJP1	CATWAQGTTGWFKIF
TRGV4	TRGJP1	CATWDGGHHTTGWFKIF
TRGV3	TRGJP1	CATWDRREWFKIF
TRGV9	TRGJ1/TRGJ2	CALWESYYKKLF
TRGV10	TRGJP1	CAAWDTTGWFKIF
TRGV9	TRGJP	CALWEDQLGKKIKVF
TRGV4	TRGJ1/TRGJ2	CATWDQYKKLF
TRGV4	TRGJ1/TRGJ2	CATWDGPVKKLF
TRGV4	TRGJ1/TRGJ2	CATWEKLYYKKLF
TRGV9	TRGJ1/TRGJ2	CALWEVDKKLF